The rows below give T cell receptor beta chains drawn from one sample of a study of CD8+CD57+ T cells in acquired aplastic anemia. Each CDR3 protein is one row after TCRdb ran MiXCR on the reads. The data show approximately 300,000 distinct CDR3 sequences, with under 60% seen just once and roughly 1.2% held by the top ten. Input material: sorted CD4+, CD8+, or CD8+CD57+ T cells (not recorded which) from PBMCs. The receptors stem from a human donor with aplastic anemia. CDR3s include the opening cysteine and the closing phenylalanine or tryptophan. The order of the fields is D gene, clone size, J gene, V gene, CDR3 protein, CDR3 DNA. D genes are given only for firm matches. Clone size is stated in some rows and not others, as once, few, many or a class when expanded.

>NA|NA|TRBJ1-2|TRBV20-1
CSATIYGYTF
TGCAGTGCTACCATCTATGGCTACACCTTC
>NA|few|TRBJ2-7|TRBV10-3
CAISEGGLEQYF
TGTGCCATCAGTGAGGGGGGACTCGAGCAGTACTTC
>TRBD2|many|TRBJ2-7|TRBV12-3/TRBV12-4
CASSSQAGGLVEQYF
TGTGCCAGCAGTTCACAAGCGGGAGGGCTTGTCGAGCAGTACTTC
>NA|NA|TRBJ2-6|TRBV7-9
CASSPSGGSGANVLTF
TGTGCCAGCAGCCCGAGTGGGGGCTCTGGGGCCAACGTCCTGACTTTC
>NA|NA|TRBJ1-1|TRBV2
CATLTPGENTEAFF
TGTGCCACCCTAACCCCAGGCGAGAACACTGAAGCTTTCTTT
>TRBD2|NA|TRBJ2-7|TRBV29-1
CSASSETSAYEQYF
TGCAGCGCCAGCAGTGAAACTAGCGCCTACGAGCAGTACTTC
>NA|NA|TRBJ2-1|TRBV7-2
CASSLPDTNEQFF
TGTGCCAGCAGCTTACCGGACACCAATGAGCAGTTCTTC
>TRBD1|NA|TRBJ1-5|TRBV5-1
CASSLGRGLGNEPQHF
TGCGCCAGCAGCTTGGGGAGGGGGCTGGGGAATGAGCCCCAGCATTTT
>TRBD2|NA|TRBJ2-3|TRBV7-9
CASSTGTSNPDTQYF
TGTGCCAGCAGCACCGGGACTAGCAACCCAGATACGCAGTATTTT
>TRBD1|many|TRBJ1-6|TRBV2
CASTGGRGQADNSPLHF
TGTGCCAGTACAGGAGGCCGAGGACAGGCGGATAATTCACCCCTCCACTTT
>TRBD1|many|TRBJ2-3|TRBV5-6
CASSRWGQGFVDTQYF
TGTGCCAGCAGCCGTTGGGGACAGGGCTTCGTAGATACGCAGTATTTT
>NA|once|TRBJ2-7|TRBV11-2
CASSPRIEGGYEQYF
TGTGCCAGCAGCCCTAGGATAGAGGGTGGCTACGAGCAGTACTTC
>TRBD1|few|TRBJ1-6|TRBV5-1
CASSWRTGGDSPLHF
TGCGCCAGCAGCTGGCGGACAGGGGGGGATTCACCCCTCCACTTT
>NA|NA|TRBJ2-1|TRBV7-2
CASSTVTGVQFF
TGTGCCAGCAGCACTGTGACGGGTGTGCAGTTCTTC
>NA|NA|TRBJ1-2|TRBV2
CASSGDTQSYGYTF
TGTGCCAGCAGTGGGGACACGCAAAGCTATGGCTACACCTTC
>NA|NA|TRBJ1-6|TRBV19
CASSDTSSSYNSPLHF
TGTGCCAGTAGTGACACCTCGAGCTCCTATAATTCACCCCTCCACTTT
>NA|few|TRBJ2-2|TRBV5-1
CASREEGSNTGELFF
TGCGCCAGCAGGGAAGAGGGATCTAACACCGGGGAGCTGTTTTTT
>NA|NA|TRBJ2-2|TRBV7-9
CASSLAGRKAGELFF
TGTGCCAGCAGCTTAGCGGGGCGGAAGGCCGGGGAGCTGTTTTTT
>NA|NA|TRBJ2-7|TRBV7-8
CASSLVEGGGYEQYF
TGTGCCAGCAGCTTAGTGGAAGGGGGGGGATACGAGCAGTACTTC
>TRBD1|NA|TRBJ2-7|TRBV24-1
CATSGLPGQEPYEQYF
TGTGCCACCAGTGGCCTACCGGGACAGGAGCCCTACGAGCAGTACTTC
>NA|many|TRBJ1-2|TRBV7-9
CASTPHANYGYTF
TGTGCCAGCACACCTCACGCCAACTATGGCTACACCTTC
>NA|many|TRBJ2-3|TRBV7-3
CASSLNPGGTDTQYF
TGTGCCAGCAGCTTAAATCCAGGGGGCACAGATACGCAGTATTTT
>NA|NA|TRBJ1-5|TRBV7-2
CASSSSMGEHNQPQHF
TGTGCCAGCAGTTCTTCAATGGGAGAGCATAATCAGCCCCAGCATTTT
>NA|many|TRBJ2-5|TRBV7-3
CASSLGGPLETQYF
TGTGCCAGCAGCTTAGGCGGGCCCCTCGAGACCCAGTACTTC
>NA|NA|TRBJ1-1|TRBV20-1
CSARGHTEAFF
TGCAGTGCCCGGGGGCACACTGAAGCTTTCTTT
>NA|NA|TRBJ1-4|TRBV20-1
CSASPGITEKLFF
TGCAGTGCTAGTCCAGGGATAACCGAAAAACTGTTTTTT
>NA|NA|TRBJ2-1|TRBV7-9
CASSFGNRVIDEQFF
TGTGCCAGCAGCTTTGGCAACAGGGTTATCGATGAGCAGTTCTTC
>NA|few|TRBJ1-1|TRBV29-1
CSVDRGTEAFF
TGCAGCGTTGATCGAGGGACTGAAGCTTTCTTT
>TRBD1|few|TRBJ1-6|TRBV5-1
CASSSSAGGAFNSPLHF
TGCGCCAGCAGCTCGTCGGCAGGGGGCGCGTTTAATTCACCCCTCCACTTT
>NA|NA|TRBJ2-1|TRBV12-3/TRBV12-4
CASSSPRALPGEQFF
TGTGCCAGCAGTTCTCCTAGGGCCCTCCCAGGTGAGCAGTTCTTC
>NA|NA|TRBJ2-3|TRBV20-1
CSAIALRGKDEQYF
TGCAGTGCTATAGCTTTGAGGGGGAAGGATGAGCAGTATTTT
>TRBD2|NA|TRBJ2-5|TRBV5-1
CASSLQSAGGPETQYF
TGCGCCAGCAGCTTGCAGTCGGCGGGGGGGCCGGAGACCCAGTACTTC
>NA|few|TRBJ2-5|TRBV5-1
CASSLEIPVGYQETQYF
TGCGCCAGCAGCTTGGAAATCCCCGTCGGATACCAAGAGACCCAGTACTTC
>NA|NA|TRBJ2-2|TRBV19
CASSIGTSNRITGELFF
TGTGCCAGTAGTATCGGAACCAGTAATCGGATCACCGGGGAGCTGTTTTTT
>TRBD1|few|TRBJ2-7|TRBV10-3
CAISDSKRGGYERYF
TGTGCCATCAGTGACTCAAAGCGAGGGGGCTACGAGCGGTACTTC
>TRBD2|NA|TRBJ2-7|TRBV4-2
CASGRLLAGGLDHEQYF
TGTGCCAGCGGACGGTTGCTAGCGGGAGGCCTTGACCACGAGCAGTACTTC
>TRBD1|NA|TRBJ1-2|TRBV2
CASREDRGNYGYTF
TGTGCCAGCAGGGAGGACAGGGGAAACTATGGCTACACCTTC
>TRBD1|once|TRBJ2-7|TRBV9
CASSVGQGGTYEQYF
TGTGCCAGCAGCGTTGGACAGGGGGGTACGTACGAGCAGTACTTC
>NA|NA|TRBJ2-1|TRBV5-1
CASSLGDNTYNEQFF
TGCGCCAGCAGCTTGGGGGACAATACCTACAATGAGCAGTTCTTC
>NA|NA|TRBJ2-2|TRBV9
CASSPGHTGTGELFF
TGTGCCAGCAGCCCCGGACACACTGGGACCGGGGAGCTGTTTTTT
>NA|few|TRBJ1-2|TRBV2
CASSDSGNYGYTF
TGTGCCAGCAGTGACTCAGGGAACTATGGCTACACCTTC
>TRBD2|NA|TRBJ2-5|TRBV20-1
CSGSFSGGQETQYF
TGCAGTGGGAGCTTTAGCGGGGGACAAGAGACCCAGTACTTC
>NA|NA|TRBJ2-3|TRBV11-2
CASTSLSLRDISTDTQYF
TGTGCCAGCACCTCCCTGAGTCTCCGGGACATCAGCACAGATACGCAGTATTTT
>NA|NA|TRBJ1-5|TRBV29-1
CSYLQGVGQPQHF
TGCAGCTACCTACAGGGAGTAGGGCAGCCCCAGCATTTT
>TRBD2|NA|TRBJ2-1|TRBV19
CASSLAELYNEQFF
TGTGCCAGTAGTCTAGCGGAGCTTTACAATGAGCAGTTCTTC
>TRBD1|NA|TRBJ2-7|TRBV2
CASRSGGGSEQYF
TGTGCCAGCAGATCAGGGGGCGGGTCCGAGCAGTACTTC
>TRBD2|NA|TRBJ2-5|TRBV4-1
CASSFQGSGELYF
TGCGCCAGCAGCTTCCAGGGAAGCGGGGAGCTGTACTTC
>NA|few|TRBJ2-1|TRBV5-1
CASSLGQYERASSYNEQFF
TGCGCCAGCAGCTTGGGTCAATATGAGCGGGCGAGCTCCTACAATGAGCAGTTCTTC
>TRBD2|NA|TRBJ2-7|TRBV30
CAWSKGLAGGGEQYF
TGTGCCTGGAGTAAGGGGCTAGCGGGAGGTGGCGAGCAGTACTTC